This T cell receptor (beta chain) is drawn from a study of cytomegalovirus exposure and HLA in healthy donors. About this clone itself: The antigen remains unidentified. Other DNA sequences in the same sample also yield this CDR3.

This CDR3 region has 15 residues. With 2 bases clipped from V and 7 bases from J, the junction kept 8 bases outside the gene matches. CDR1 is SGHVS and CDR2 is FQNEAQ in the germline V gene. Primers included in the PCR were 60 Vbeta and 13 Jbeta primers. Some clones are missing from TCRdb's copy, which holds only in-frame ones; the method was immunoSEQ multiplex PCR. Of roughly 170,000 clones in the sample, around 83% were seen once. Findings and caveats of the study: Productive status was seen about 90% or about 30% of the time for most TCR beta V segments in an earlier analysis. HLA allele associations emerged for roughly 16,000 TCR beta sequences in a later analysis, at 0.05 false discovery rate. A cluster of highly shared sequence variants was likely a sequencing artifact. Per published reports, the classifier diagnosed cytomegalovirus status with high specificity and sensitivity.

Sequencing was carried out using PBMCs. This chain links TRBV7-8 with TRBJ1-1; 9 bases line up with TRBD1. The source of this sequence is a man aged 50 to 60 in good health and CMV-seronegative. CDR3 loop: CASSLPLQGAGEAFF. The DNA for the CDR3 is TGTGCCAGCAGCTTACCATTACAGGGGGCAGGTGAAGCTTTCTTT.